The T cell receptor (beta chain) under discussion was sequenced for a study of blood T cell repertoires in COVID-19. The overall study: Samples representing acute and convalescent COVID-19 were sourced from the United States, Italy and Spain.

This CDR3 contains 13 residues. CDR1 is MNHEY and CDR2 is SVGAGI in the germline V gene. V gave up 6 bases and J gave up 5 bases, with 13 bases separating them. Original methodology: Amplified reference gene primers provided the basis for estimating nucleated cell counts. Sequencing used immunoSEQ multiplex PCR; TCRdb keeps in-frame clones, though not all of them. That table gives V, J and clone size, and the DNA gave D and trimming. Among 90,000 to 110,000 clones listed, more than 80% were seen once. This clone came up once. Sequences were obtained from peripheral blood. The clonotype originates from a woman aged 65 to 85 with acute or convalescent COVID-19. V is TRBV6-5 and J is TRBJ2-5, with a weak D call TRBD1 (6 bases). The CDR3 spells CASRWTEDETQYF. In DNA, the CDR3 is TGTGCCAGCAGGTGGACAGAGGACGAGACCCAGTACTTC.